One sample yielded the 4 T cell receptor beta chains listed below, sequenced in a study of response to subunit inactivated influenza vaccine. TCRdb passed the RT-PCR reads through MiXCR, listing each CDR3 protein once. The sample carries 630,000 or so distinct CDR3 sequences, roughly 14% recorded once. The sample here was PBMCs from blood, taken about 12 days after vaccination. All receptors come from a man aged 45 to 65 who received an inactivated influenza vaccine.

The chain joins TRBV4-2 to TRBJ1-6; TRBD1 agrees at 7 bases. Germline values: CDR1 LGHNA, CDR2 YNFKEQ. J was trimmed by 10 bases and V by 1 base; bases with no gene match: 7. The CDR3 contains 15 residues. This CDR3 reads CASSQVTGVGSPLHF. The CDR3, as DNA: TGTGCCAGCAGCCAAGTAACAGGGGTCGGGTCACCCCTCCACTTT.

This clonotype was counted a few times. This chain links TRBV7-2 with TRBJ1-1; D gene uncertain. This CDR3 has 13 residues. Germline V gene data show CDR1 as SGHTA and CDR2 as FQGNSA. Trimming took 6 bases from V and 1 from J, leaving 9 bases between them. DNA for the CDR3: TGTGCCAGCAGGTCTTTCGCGAACACTGAAGCTTTCTTT. The encoded protein is CASRSFANTEAFF.

This clonotype was found a few times. The CDR3 region is CASSGSRETQYF. As DNA, the CDR3 is TGCGCCAGCAGTGGATCGAGGGAGACCCAGTACTTC. V is TRBV5-1 and J is TRBJ2-5, with D uncertain. Germline V gives CDR1 SGHRS, CDR2 YFSETQ. This CDR3 region has 12 residues. V gave up 5 bases and J gave up 5 bases, with 10 bases separating them.

This clonotype was seen a handful of times. The chain links TRBV2 to TRBJ1-4; D might be TRBD1 (6 bases). Trimming stripped 6 bases from V and 0 bases from J, with 8 bases between. CDR3 length equals 14 residues. CDR1 and CDR2 from the germline V gene are SNHLY and FYNNEI. The CDR3 DNA reads as TGTGCCAGCAGCCGGACAGCAACTAATGAAAAACTGTTTTTT. It specifies CASSRTATNEKLFF.